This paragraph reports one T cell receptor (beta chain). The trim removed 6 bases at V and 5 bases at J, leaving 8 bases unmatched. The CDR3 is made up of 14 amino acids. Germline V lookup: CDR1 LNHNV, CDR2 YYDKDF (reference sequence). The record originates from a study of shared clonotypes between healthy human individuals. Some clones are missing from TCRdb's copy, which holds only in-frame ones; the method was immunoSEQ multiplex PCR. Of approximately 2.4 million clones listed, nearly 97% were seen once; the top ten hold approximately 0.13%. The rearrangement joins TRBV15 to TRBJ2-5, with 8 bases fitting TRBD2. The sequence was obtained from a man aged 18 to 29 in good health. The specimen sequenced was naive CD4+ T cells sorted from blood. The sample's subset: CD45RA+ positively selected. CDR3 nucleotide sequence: TGTGCCACCAGAGCGGGGGCTAGCATGGAGACCCAGTACTTC. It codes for CATRAGASMETQYF.